The 10 T cell receptor beta chains presented below share a single source sample, sequenced in a study of T cells in localized non-small cell lung cancer. TCRdb's table, derived via immunoSEQ multiplex PCR, lists solely in-frame clones and lacks some. This table holds about 1,000 clones, 25% to 35% found once. Specimen: normal lung tissue next to the tumor, collected before any cancer treatment. These receptor sequences come from a male donor at least 60 years old with stage II squamous cell lung carcinoma.

The gene calls are TRBV18 and TRBJ2-7; tentatively, D is TRBD2 (5 bases). Germline loops: CDR1 KGHSH, CDR2 LQKENI. The CDR3 sequence is 14 residues long. V gave up 2 bases and J gave up 7 bases, with 15 bases separating them. CDR3 sequence: CASSPTPVGGEQYF. The CDR3 region has the DNA TGTGCCAGCTCACCAACCCCAGTCGGAGGAGAGCAGTACTTC.

The sample holds a few counts of this clone. The chain links TRBV5-1 to TRBJ2-5; 8 nucleotides line up with TRBD2. Per the germline V gene, CDR1 is SGHRS and CDR2 is YFSETQ. J lost 2 bases, V lost 4 bases, and 7 bases had no gene match. The CDR3 is 15 residues long. The CDR3: CASSPQRGPQETQYF. The CDR3 DNA follows: TGCGCCAGCAGCCCCCAGCGGGGGCCTCAAGAGACCCAGTACTTC.

As regards this clone: The junction differs from germline at one of its ends, possibly a read error. The J gene is TRBJ1-1, the V gene TRBV2, with 10 bases matching TRBD1. Per germline, CDR1 SNHLY and CDR2 FYNNEI. This CDR3 has 15 residues. DNA of the CDR3: TGTGCTAGCAGCGCCGGGACAGGGGCGGGCACTGAAGCTTTCTTT. Encoded protein: CASSAGTGAGTEAFF.

V usage is TRBV30 and J usage is TRBJ1-2, with D tentatively TRBD1 (5 bases). Deletions cut 0 bases from V and 7 bases from J, with 12 bases between. The CDR3 runs 13 residues. The V gene's germline CDR1 is GTSNPN and CDR2 SVGIG (reference sequence). The DNA of the CDR3 is TGTGCCTGGAGTGTGGCCGGGGACCTTGGCTACACCTTC. This sequence encodes CAWSVAGDLGYTF.

This clone is deemed medium-sized (0.01 to 0.1%). The V call is TRBV1, the J call TRBJ1-2; TRBD1 is taken as the D call from the table, unchecked against the DNA. TRBV1 is reported as a pseudogene. The CDR3 is made up of 14 amino acids. This CDR3 is CASSQDRFTHGYTF. CDR3 bases: TGCGCCAGCAGCCAAGACAGATTTACGCATGGCTACACCTTC.

This clone was seen only a few times. The V and J genes are TRBV19 and TRBJ1-2; 8 bases map to TRBD1. The trim removed 1 base at V and 12 bases at J, leaving 7 bases unmatched. The CDR3 length is 13 residues. Per germline, CDR1 LNHDA and CDR2 SQIVND (reference sequence). The CDR3 loop reads CASSIAPTGVNTF. DNA of the CDR3: TGTGCCAGTAGTATAGCGCCGACAGGGGTCAACACCTTC.

The chain carries TRBV19 and TRBJ2-3; D might be TRBD1 (5 bases). The CDR3 is 14 residues long. The ends were cut back, 1 base at V and 4 bases at J, with 9 bases in the middle. Germline CDR1 LNHDA, CDR2 SQIVND (reference sequence). CDR3 sequence: CASSIGQGPDTQYF. The CDR3, as DNA: TGTGCCAGTAGTATAGGGCAGGGCCCAGATACGCAGTATTTT.

The V call is TRBV19, the J call TRBJ1-1, with 7 positions matching TRBD1. This CDR3 has 17 residues. Germline V gene data show CDR1 as LNHDA and CDR2 as SQIVND (reference sequence). The V segment lost 9 bases and the J segment 0 bases; nucleotides outside the gene matches: 16. Here the CDR3 reads CASSADVGGRMNTEAFF. The CDR3 DNA follows: TGTGCCAGCTCCGCCGATGTAGGGGGCAGGATGAACACTGAAGCTTTCTTT.

The CDR3 nucleotides are TGTGCCAGTAGCGGCGGGAGAAATTACAATGAGCAGTTCTTC. This sequence encodes CASSGGRNYNEQFF. The chain recombines TRBV19 with TRBJ2-1; 7 bases line up with TRBD2. The J segment lost 4 bases and the V segment lost 6 bases, leaving 6 bases of the junction unmatched. Germline CDR1 LNHDA, CDR2 SQIVND (reference sequence). The CDR3 runs 14 residues.

This clone qualifies as large. V gene TRBV11-3 combines with J gene TRBJ1-1; D unresolved. Deletions cut 3 bases from V and 0 bases from J, with 11 bases between. This CDR3 spans 15 amino acids. CDR1 SGHNT and CDR2 YENEEA come from the germline V gene. The CDR3 is CASSLFVSMNTEAFF. DNA of the CDR3: TGTGCCAGCAGCTTGTTTGTCTCGATGAACACTGAAGCTTTCTTT. Together with reference TRBV11-3 and TRBJ1-1, the CDR3 gives the full variable domain: EAGVVQSPRYKIIEKKQPVAFWCNPISGHNTLYWYLQNLGQGPELLIRYENEEAVDDSQLPKDRFSAERLKGVDSTLKIQPAELGDSAVYLCASSLFVSMNTEAFFGQGTRLTVV.